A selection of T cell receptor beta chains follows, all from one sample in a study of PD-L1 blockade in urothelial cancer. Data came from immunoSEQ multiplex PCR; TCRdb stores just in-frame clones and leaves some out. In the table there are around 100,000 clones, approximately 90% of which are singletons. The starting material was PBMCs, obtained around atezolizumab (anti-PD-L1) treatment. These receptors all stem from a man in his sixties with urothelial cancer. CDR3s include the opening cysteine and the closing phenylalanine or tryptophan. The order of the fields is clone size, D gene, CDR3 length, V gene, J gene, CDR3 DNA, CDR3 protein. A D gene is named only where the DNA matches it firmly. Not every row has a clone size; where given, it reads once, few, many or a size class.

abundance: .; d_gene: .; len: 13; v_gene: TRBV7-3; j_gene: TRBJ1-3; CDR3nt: TGTGCCAGCAGTATGGGCGTCGGAAACACCATATATTTT; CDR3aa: CASSMGVGNTIYF
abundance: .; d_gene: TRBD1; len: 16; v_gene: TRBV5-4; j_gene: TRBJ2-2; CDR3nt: TGTGCCAGCAGCTTGGTTCAGGGGGTAAACACCGGGGAGCTGTTTTTT; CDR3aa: CASSLVQGVNTGELFF
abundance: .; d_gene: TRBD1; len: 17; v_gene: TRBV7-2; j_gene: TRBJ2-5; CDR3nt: TGTGCCAGCAGCTTAGCGCCCGGGACAGCCTTCCAAGAGACCCAGTACTTC; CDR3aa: CASSLAPGTAFQETQYF
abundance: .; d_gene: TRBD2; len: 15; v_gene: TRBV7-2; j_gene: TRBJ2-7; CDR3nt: TGTGCCAGCAGCCCCCAACCCAGCGGGAGAGGTGAGCAGTACTTC; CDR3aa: CASSPQPSGRGEQYF
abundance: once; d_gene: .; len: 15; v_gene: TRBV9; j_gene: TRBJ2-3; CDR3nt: TGTGCCAGCAGCGTAGGGGGCGCCGGCACAGATACGCAGTATTTT; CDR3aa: CASSVGGAGTDTQYF
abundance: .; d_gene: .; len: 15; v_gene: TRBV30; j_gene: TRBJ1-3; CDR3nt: TGTGCCTGGGCCCTAGGCTCATCCTCTGGAAACACCATATATTTT; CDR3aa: CAWALGSSSGNTIYF
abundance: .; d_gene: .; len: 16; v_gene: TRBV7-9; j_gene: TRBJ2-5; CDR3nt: TGTGCCAGCAGCCAATCCCGGGCCAGGGGATGGGAGACCCAGTACTTC; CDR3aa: CASSQSRARGWETQYF
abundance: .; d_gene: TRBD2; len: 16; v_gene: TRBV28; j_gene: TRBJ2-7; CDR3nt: TGTGCCAGCAGTCCGGGACTAGCGGGAGATAGGTACGAGCAGTACTTC; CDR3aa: CASSPGLAGDRYEQYF
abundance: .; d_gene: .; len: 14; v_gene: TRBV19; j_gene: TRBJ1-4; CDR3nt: TGTGCCAGTAGTCCGACAGCAACTAATGAAAAACTGTTTTTT; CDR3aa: CASSPTATNEKLFF
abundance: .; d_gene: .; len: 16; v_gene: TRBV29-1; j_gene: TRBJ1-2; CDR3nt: TGCAGCGTTGAGAGGGAGAGAGGGCATCTAGGTTTTGGCTACACCTTC; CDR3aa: CSVERERGHLGFGYTF
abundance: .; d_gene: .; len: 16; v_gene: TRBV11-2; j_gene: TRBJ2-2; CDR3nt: TGTGCCAGCAGCTTAGGTTTTGGAGGGGCTGACGGGGAGCTGTTTTTT; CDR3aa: CASSLGFGGADGELFF
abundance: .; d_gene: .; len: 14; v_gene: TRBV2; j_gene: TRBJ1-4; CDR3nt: TGTGCCAGCAATCAGGGGTTAGCTAATGAAAAACTGTTTTTT; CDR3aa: CASNQGLANEKLFF
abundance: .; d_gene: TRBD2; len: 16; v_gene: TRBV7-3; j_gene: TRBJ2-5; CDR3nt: TGTGCCAGCAGCCAACTTGCGGGGGGAATCCAAGAGACCCAGTACTTC; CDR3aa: CASSQLAGGIQETQYF
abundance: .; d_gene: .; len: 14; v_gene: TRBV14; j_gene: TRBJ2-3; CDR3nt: TGTGCCAGCAGCCAGGACTCTCCAACAGATACGCAGTATTTT; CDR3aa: CASSQDSPTDTQYF
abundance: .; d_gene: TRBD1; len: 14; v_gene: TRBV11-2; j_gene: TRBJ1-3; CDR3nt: TGTGCCAGCAGCCCACTTTTCATCCGGGACAGGGTCTATTTT; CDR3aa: CASSPLFIRDRVYF